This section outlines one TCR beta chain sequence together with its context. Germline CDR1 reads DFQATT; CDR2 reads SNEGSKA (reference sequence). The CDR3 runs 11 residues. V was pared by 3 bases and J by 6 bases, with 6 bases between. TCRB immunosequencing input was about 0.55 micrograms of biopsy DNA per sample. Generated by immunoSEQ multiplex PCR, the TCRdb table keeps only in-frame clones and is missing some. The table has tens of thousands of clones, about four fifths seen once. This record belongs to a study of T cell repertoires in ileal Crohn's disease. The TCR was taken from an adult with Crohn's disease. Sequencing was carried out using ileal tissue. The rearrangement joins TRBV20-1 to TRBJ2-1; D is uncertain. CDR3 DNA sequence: TGCAGTGCTAGTCGCGCCAATGAGCAGTTCTTC. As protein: CSASRANEQFF.